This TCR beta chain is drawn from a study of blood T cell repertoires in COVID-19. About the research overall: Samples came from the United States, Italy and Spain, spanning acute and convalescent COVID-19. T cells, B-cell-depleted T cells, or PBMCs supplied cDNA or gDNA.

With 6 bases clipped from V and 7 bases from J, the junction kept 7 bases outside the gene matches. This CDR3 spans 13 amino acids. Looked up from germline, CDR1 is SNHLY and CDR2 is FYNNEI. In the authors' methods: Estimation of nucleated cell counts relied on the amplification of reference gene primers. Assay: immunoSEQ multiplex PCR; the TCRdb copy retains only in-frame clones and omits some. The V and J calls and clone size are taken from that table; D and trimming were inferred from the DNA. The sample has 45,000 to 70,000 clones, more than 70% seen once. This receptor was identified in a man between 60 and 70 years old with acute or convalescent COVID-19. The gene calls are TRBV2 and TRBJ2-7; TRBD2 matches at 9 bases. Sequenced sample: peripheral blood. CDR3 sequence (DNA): TGTGCCAGCAGCGTGGTACTAGCGGGTGAGCAGTACTTC. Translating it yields CASSVVLAGEQYF.